The 10 T cell receptor beta chains in this list originate from one sample, sequenced in a study of shared clonotypes between healthy human individuals. Assay: immunoSEQ multiplex PCR; the TCRdb copy retains only in-frame clones and omits some. This sample has some 2.1 million clones, with over 85% found just once. CD45RO-negative CD8 cells positively selected for CCR7 made up the naive population, which excluded terminally differentiated effector memory CD45RA+ cells. The sequenced sample was naive CD8+ T cells sorted from blood. These receptors were collected from a man aged 18 to 35 in good health.

The rearrangement uses TRBV27 and TRBJ1-3, with D maybe TRBD1 (6 bases). From germline, CDR1 is MNHEY and CDR2 SMNVEV (reference sequence). The CDR3 contains 14 residues. V was pared by 3 bases and J by 4 bases, with 10 bases between. CDR3 protein: CASSFGQPGNTIYF. In DNA, the CDR3 is TGTGCCAGCAGTTTCGGACAGCCCGGAAACACCATATATTTT.

The V gene is TRBV4-1, the J gene TRBJ2-5, with 10 bases aligning to TRBD2. V gave up 1 base and J gave up 5 bases; unmatched junction bases: 4. Germline V gives CDR1 MGHRA, CDR2 YSYEKL. CDR3 length: 15 amino acids. The CDR3 protein is CASSQAAGGPETQYF. Written as DNA, the CDR3 is TGCGCCAGCAGCCAAGCAGCGGGGGGGCCGGAGACCCAGTACTTC.

This rearrangement joins TRBV4-1 to TRBJ2-7; D gene ambiguous. The germline V gene encodes CDR1 MGHRA and CDR2 YSYEKL. The CDR3 contains 14 residues. Trimming cost V 3 bases and J 2 bases, with 11 bases left between them. For the CDR3, the DNA is TGCGCCAGCAGCCAGGAAGACCAGACCTACGAGCAGTACTTC. This translates into CASSQEDQTYEQYF.

The rearrangement links TRBV6-5 to TRBJ2-7; D ambiguous. Trimming took 4 bases from V and 0 from J, leaving 10 bases between them. The V gene's germline CDR1 is MNHEY and CDR2 SVGAGI. The CDR3 is 14 amino acids. This chain's CDR3 is CASSSFPLSYEQYF. CDR3 DNA sequence: TGTGCCAGCAGTTCTTTCCCCCTCTCCTACGAGCAGTACTTC.

This rearrangement joins TRBV5-4 to TRBJ1-1; tentatively, D is TRBD1 (5 bases). Germline V gene sequence: CDR1 SGHNT, CDR2 YYREEE (reference sequence). V lost 0 bases to trimming and J lost 3 bases, with 12 bases between them. The CDR3 totals 15 residues. The CDR3 DNA reads as TGTGCCAGCAGCTTGGCGGTTGGGGGACACACTGAAGCTTTCTTT. It translates to CASSLAVGGHTEAFF.

The chain combines TRBV7-2 with TRBJ2-5, with D tentatively TRBD1 or TRBD2 (7 bases each). The germline gives CDR1 SGHTA, CDR2 FQGNSA. The CDR3 is 15 amino acids. V dropped 5 bases and J dropped 4 bases, with 17 bases sitting between them. CDR3 amino acids: CASSPNQGGRETQYF. The CDR3 DNA reads TGTGCCAGCAGCCCTAATCAGGGGGGGCGAGAGACCCAGTACTTC.

The J gene is TRBJ2-2, the V gene TRBV5-6, with unresolved D. The CDR3 consists of 12 residues. The V gene's germline CDR1 is SGHDT and CDR2 YYEEEE. The V end lost 9 bases, the J end lost 7 bases, and 13 bases lay between the germline ends. The CDR3: CATKGPGGELFF. Here the CDR3 DNA reads TGTGCCACCAAAGGGCCGGGCGGGGAGCTGTTTTTT.

The gene calls are TRBV4-3 and TRBJ2-7; no clear D gene. V lost 0 bases to trimming and J lost 4 bases, with 13 bases between them. CDR3 length: 15 amino acids. Germline loops: CDR1 LGHNA, CDR2 YSLEER. The CDR3 bases are TGCGCCAGCAGCCAAGAATCCTCGGTGGAGTACGAGCAGTACTTC. It translates to CASSQESSVEYEQYF.

This clone was counted between two and nine times. The CDR3 region has the DNA TGTGCCTGGAGTTGGACCGGGGAGCTGTTTTTT. It yields the protein CAWSWTGELFF. This chain joins TRBV30 and TRBJ2-2, with no clear D. The V gene lost 2 bases and the J gene lost 5 bases, with 3 bases spanning the gap. The CDR3 has 11 amino acids. In germline, CDR1 is GTSNPN, CDR2 SVGIG (reference sequence).

This chain joins TRBV4-1 and TRBJ2-7, with 9 bases aligning to TRBD2. Germline assignment: CDR1 MGHRA and CDR2 YSYEKL. V gave up 3 bases and J gave up 1 base; unmatched junction bases: 4. This CDR3 is 15 amino acids long. CDR3 DNA sequence: TGCGCCAGCAGCCATAAGGCGGGAGGGTCCTACGAGCAGTACTTC. Protein product: CASSHKAGGSYEQYF.